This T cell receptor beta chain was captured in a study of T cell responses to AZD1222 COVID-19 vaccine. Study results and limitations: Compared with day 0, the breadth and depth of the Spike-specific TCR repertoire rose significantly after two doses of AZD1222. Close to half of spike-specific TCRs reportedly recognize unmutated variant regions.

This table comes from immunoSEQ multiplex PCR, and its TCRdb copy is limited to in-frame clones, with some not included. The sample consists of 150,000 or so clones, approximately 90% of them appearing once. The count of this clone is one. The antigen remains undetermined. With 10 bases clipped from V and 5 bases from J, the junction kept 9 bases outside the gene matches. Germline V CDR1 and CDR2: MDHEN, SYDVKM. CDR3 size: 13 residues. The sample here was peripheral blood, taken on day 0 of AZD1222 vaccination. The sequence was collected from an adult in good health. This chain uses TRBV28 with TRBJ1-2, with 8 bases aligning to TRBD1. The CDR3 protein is CATSRGQAYGYTF. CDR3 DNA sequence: TGTGCCACCTCGCGGGGACAGGCATATGGCTACACCTTC.